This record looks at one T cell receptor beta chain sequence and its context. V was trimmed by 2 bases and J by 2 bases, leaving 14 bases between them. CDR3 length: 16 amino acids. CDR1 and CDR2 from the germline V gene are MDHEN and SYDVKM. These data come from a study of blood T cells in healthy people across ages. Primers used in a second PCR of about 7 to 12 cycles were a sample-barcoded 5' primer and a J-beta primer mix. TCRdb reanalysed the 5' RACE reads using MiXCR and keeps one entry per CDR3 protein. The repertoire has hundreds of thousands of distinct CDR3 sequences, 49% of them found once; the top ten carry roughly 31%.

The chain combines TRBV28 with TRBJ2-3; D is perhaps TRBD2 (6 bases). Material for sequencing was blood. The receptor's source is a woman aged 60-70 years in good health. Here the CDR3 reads CASSLGVGGTTDTQYF. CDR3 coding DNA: TGTGCCAGCAGTTTAGGAGTAGGAGGGACCACAGATACGCAGTATTTT.